The T cell receptor beta chain described here comes from a study of blood T cell repertoires in COVID-19. Study at large: Acute and convalescent COVID-19 samples came from the United States, Italy and Spain. PBMCs, B-cell-depleted T cells, or T cells provided the cDNA or gDNA that made up the material.

Per the original data handling: Reference gene primers were amplified, and this amplification served to estimate nucleated cell counts. Profiling relied on immunoSEQ multiplex PCR, and the TCRdb table lists in-frame clones only, not all of them. That table supplies the V and J calls and clone size; D and trimming were determined from the DNA. The table records 190,000 or so clones, around 86% of them present only once. The CDR3 spans 14 residues. CDR1 and CDR2 from the germline V gene are SNHLY and FYNNEI. V lost 6 bases to trimming and J lost 6 bases; unmatched junction nucleotides: 9. V is TRBV2 and J is TRBJ1-1, with 8 bases aligning to TRBD1. This clonotype was sampled from a woman in her thirties with active or convalescent COVID-19. The source material was peripheral blood. The CDR3 spells CASSVQGAIAEAFF. CDR3 nucleotide sequence: TGTGCCAGCAGCGTTCAGGGGGCGATCGCTGAAGCTTTCTTT.